These 24 T cell receptor beta chains originate from one sample sequenced in a study of T cell repertoires in cytomegalovirus infection. TCRdb ran MiXCR on the reads and lists one entry per CDR3 protein. The sample has roughly 230,000 distinct CDR3 sequences, approximately 22% seen once. The sequencing sample was made of CD8+ T cells from PBMCs. The receptors derive from a human donor in good health (CMV status not recorded). Some clones in this sample may be carry-over from other donors' samples.

This clonotype was seen more than once but under ten times. The V call is TRBV6-5, the J call TRBJ1-1, with 7 nucleotides matching TRBD1. V was pared by 2 bases and J by 6 bases, with 6 bases of the junction left unmatched. Per germline, CDR1 MNHEY and CDR2 SVGAGI. The CDR3 is 14 amino acids. CDR3 DNA: TGTGCCAGCAGTTACACGACAGGGTTTGCTGAAGCTTTCTTT. Amino acid sequence: CASSYTTGFAEAFF.

This clonotype occurred many times. This chain links TRBV24-1 with TRBJ2-7; D uncertain. Trimming stripped 6 bases from V and 3 bases from J, with 5 bases between. Germline V gene data show CDR1 as KGHDR and CDR2 as SFDVKD. The CDR3 spans 11 residues. The CDR3 nucleotides are TGTGCCACCAGTATGGGCTACGAGCAGTACTTC. Residues: CATSMGYEQYF.

The chain couples TRBV25-1 to TRBJ2-7; either TRBD1 or TRBD2 may supply D (7 bases each). Germline V gene sequence: CDR1 MGHDK, CDR2 SYGVNS. The CDR3 has 13 amino acids. Trimming shortened V by 3 bases and J by 6 bases, and 12 bases separated the two germline ends. The CDR3 region has the DNA TGTGCCAGCAGTGATCAGGGGGGGATCGAGCAGTACTTC. It specifies CASSDQGGIEQYF.

The rearrangement uses TRBV11-3 and TRBJ2-3; TRBD2 aligns across 11 bases. This CDR3 is built from 15 residues. With 5 bases clipped from V and 4 bases from J, the junction kept 5 bases outside the gene matches. Germline-derived CDR1 and CDR2 are SGHNT and YENEEA. The CDR3 bases are TGTGCCAGCAGCCCAGCTAGCGGGGGGCCAGATACGCAGTATTTT. Amino acids: CASSPASGGPDTQYF.

The chain has TRBV2 and TRBJ2-1; 14 bases match TRBD2. Germline loops: CDR1 SNHLY, CDR2 FYNNEI. V was pared by 11 bases and J by 7 bases, with 7 bases of the junction left unmatched. The CDR3 loop spans 14 amino acids. CDR3 in DNA: TGTGCCGTCAGACTAGCGGGGGGGCCTAATGAGCAGTTCTTC. As protein: CAVRLAGGPNEQFF.

This clonotype was observed a handful of times. The CDR3 bases are TGTGCCACCCTCCCGAGGGACAGGGGCGACACTGAAGCTTTCTTT. Residues: CATLPRDRGDTEAFF. The chain couples TRBV19 to TRBJ1-1, with 10 bases that match TRBD1. The germline V gene encodes CDR1 LNHDA and CDR2 SQIVND (reference sequence). The CDR3 covers 15 residues. V lost 10 bases and J lost 3; bases outside the gene matches: 11.

This clonotype was counted between two and nine times. This sequence joins TRBV27 and TRBJ1-1; D unclear. In germline, CDR1 is MNHEY, CDR2 SMNVEV (reference sequence). There are 13 residues in the CDR3. The V end lost 3 bases, the J end lost 7 bases, and 12 bases lay between the germline ends. DNA for the CDR3: TGTGCCAGCAGTTTGGCCGGTATCAATGAAGCTTTCTTT. It specifies CASSLAGINEAFF.

The chain joins TRBV12-3 or TRBV12-4 to TRBJ1-1; the match to TRBD1 covers 8 bases. This CDR3 spans 15 amino acids. With 2 bases clipped from V and 4 bases from J, the junction kept 6 bases outside the gene matches. CDR3 sequence reads: CASSLQGAWGTEAFF. CDR3 nucleotide sequence: TGTGCCAGCAGTTTACAGGGGGCGTGGGGCACTGAAGCTTTCTTT.

This chain uses TRBV6-6 with TRBJ1-5; no firm D call. The V gene lost 3 bases and the J gene lost 1 base, with 16 bases spanning the gap. CDR3 size: 17 residues. Germline values: CDR1 MNHNY, CDR2 SVGAGI (reference sequence). The CDR3 sequence is CASSYHPTELSNQPQHF. The CDR3 nucleotides read TGTGCCAGCAGTTATCATCCCACCGAACTCAGCAATCAGCCCCAGCATTTT.

In this sample, this clonotype turned up a few times. The chain recombines TRBV29-1 with TRBJ1-1; TRBD1 is a possible D gene (6 bases). Germline CDR1 SQVTM, CDR2 ANQGSEA. V lost 7 bases to trimming and J lost 2 bases, with 11 bases between them. There are 12 residues in the CDR3. The DNA for the CDR3 is TGCAGCGCCCTGGGGGCTAACACTGAAGCTTTCTTT. Translation: CSALGANTEAFF.

This clonotype was seen more than once but under ten times. This rearrangement joins TRBV19 to TRBJ1-2; D not resolved. The CDR3 loop spans 15 amino acids. The germline V gene encodes CDR1 LNHDA and CDR2 SQIVND (reference sequence). V shed 7 bases and J shed 0 bases, with 15 bases lying between them. CDR3 in amino acids: CASTWTQNPNYGYTF. The CDR3 DNA is TGTGCCAGTACTTGGACGCAGAACCCTAACTATGGCTACACCTTC.

In its sample, this clonotype was seen many times. V is TRBV7-9 and J is TRBJ2-3; D is ambiguous. The CDR3 sequence is 12 residues long. The V gene lost 0 bases and the J gene lost 9 bases, with 7 bases spanning the gap. Looked up from germline, CDR1 is SEHNR and CDR2 is FQNEAQ (reference sequence). The CDR3 DNA sequence: TGTGCCAGCAGCTTAGCAAGCGCAACGCAGTATTTT. It yields the protein CASSLASATQYF.

The chain uses TRBV20-1 and TRBJ2-1, with 11 positions matching TRBD2. This CDR3 spans 15 amino acids. CDR1 and CDR2 (germline): DFQATT, SNEGSKA (reference sequence). The V gene end was trimmed by 6 bases and the J gene end by 10 bases; junction bases not matched to a gene: 14. The CDR3 loop is CSAAPLAGGVGEQFF. The CDR3 DNA sequence: TGCAGTGCCGCACCCCTAGCGGGGGGTGTCGGGGAGCAGTTCTTC.

V is TRBV3-1 and J is TRBJ2-2; TRBD1 might be the D (5 bases). This CDR3 contains 16 residues. Germline V CDR1 and CDR2: LGHDT, YNNKEL (reference sequence). The germline V and J ends were trimmed by 0 bases and 5 bases, with 13 bases remaining between them. The DNA for the CDR3 is TGTGCCAGCAGCCAAGATCCCGGTTCAGGGACCGGGGAGCTGTTTTTT. It encodes CASSQDPGSGTGELFF.

This clonotype was recorded many times. This chain connects TRBV7-9 to TRBJ2-1, with TRBD1 matching 11 bases. Germline CDR1 reads SEHNR; CDR2 reads FQNEAQ (reference sequence). The CDR3 runs 17 residues. Germline trimming cut 4 bases from V and 0 bases from J; bases unmatched to any gene: 5. The CDR3 bases are TGTGCCAGCAGCTCGGGACAGGGGGTCAGCTCCTACAATGAGCAGTTCTTC. This gives the protein CASSSGQGVSSYNEQFF.

This clonotype has just a few counts. This chain joins TRBV20-1 and TRBJ2-1; D not resolved. Trimming shortened V by 8 bases and J by 7 bases, and 21 bases separated the two germline ends. Germline V gene data show CDR1 as DFQATT and CDR2 as SNEGSKA (reference sequence). The CDR3 sequence is 14 residues long. Here the CDR3 reads CSTWRPPDWNEQFF. The CDR3 DNA sequence: TGCAGTACCTGGCGACCTCCGGATTGGAATGAGCAGTTCTTC.

There are many counts of this clonotype. This rearrangement joins TRBV28 to TRBJ2-7; TRBD2 matches 12 bases. This CDR3 contains 15 residues. Germline CDR1 reads MDHEN; CDR2 reads SYDVKM. Trimming at V came to 7 bases and at J to 4 bases, leaving 8 bases not matched to a gene. CDR3 bases: TGTGCCAGCACCCAATCTAGCGGGGGGGGTTACGAGCAGTACTTC. The encoded protein is CASTQSSGGGYEQYF. The whole variable domain, filled in from reference TRBV28 and TRBJ2-7, reads DVKVTQSSRYLVKRTGEKVFLECVQDMDHENMFWYRQDPGLGLRLIYFSYDVKMKEKGDIPEGYSVSREKKERFSLILESASTNQTSMYLCASTQSSGGGYEQYFGPGTRLTVT.

This clonotype is a singleton in its sample. The J gene is TRBJ2-7, the V gene TRBV20-1; D is possibly TRBD1 or TRBD2 (6 bases each). Germline V gene data show CDR1 as DFQATT and CDR2 as SNEGSKA (reference sequence). The ends were cut back, 0 bases at V and 6 bases at J, with 18 bases in the middle. This CDR3 contains 15 residues. The CDR3 protein is CSARDLEGGASEQYF. CDR3 DNA sequence: TGCAGTGCTAGAGATCTCGAGGGGGGCGCCTCCGAGCAGTACTTC.

This clonotype has at least ten counts. The gene calls are TRBV7-9 and TRBJ2-4; possible D gene TRBD1, 6 bases. This CDR3 has 16 residues. Germline V CDR1 and CDR2: SEHNR, FQNEAQ (reference sequence). Trimming stripped 5 bases from V and 2 bases from J, with 16 bases between. The chain's CDR3 is CASSPSADRSKNIQYF. The CDR3 DNA is TGTGCCAGCAGCCCCTCCGCAGACAGGTCCAAAAACATTCAGTACTTC.

Here the CDR3 DNA reads TGCAGTGCTAGACCAGACGTTGGCACCGGGGAGCTGTTTTTT. Amino acids: CSARPDVGTGELFF. The V and J genes are TRBV20-1 and TRBJ2-2; D remains ambiguous. V was pared by 2 bases and J by 4 bases, with 11 bases between. In germline, CDR1 is DFQATT, CDR2 SNEGSKA (reference sequence). This CDR3 comprises 14 residues.

The gene calls are TRBV15 and TRBJ2-1; D is ambiguous. This CDR3 spans 11 amino acids. V was shortened by 2 bases and J by 6 bases, with 2 bases between the two germline ends. Germline CDR1 and CDR2: LNHNV and YYDKDF (reference sequence). The CDR3, as DNA: TGTGCCACCAGCAGACTCAATGAGCAGTTCTTC. It yields the protein CATSRLNEQFF.

This clonotype appeared a few times. This chain uses TRBV10-3 with TRBJ1-2, with D possibly being TRBD1 (6 bases). The CDR3 consists of 14 residues. CDR1 and CDR2 from the germline V gene are ENHRY and SYGVKD. V was clipped by 6 bases and J by 6 bases, with 17 bases between them. DNA of the CDR3: TGTGCCATCAGCAGCCGGGACATGTTCGATGGCTACACCTTC. Protein product: CAISSRDMFDGYTF.

The V gene is TRBV12-3 or TRBV12-4, the J gene TRBJ2-5, with D unclear. This CDR3 contains 14 residues. Trimming pared 3 bases from V and 1 base from J, leaving 9 bases between. The CDR3 here is CASSFHPVQETQYF. The CDR3 nucleotides are TGTGCCAGCAGTTTTCACCCGGTCCAAGAGACCCAGTACTTC.

This clonotype was seen a handful of times. The chain joins TRBV7-9 to TRBJ1-4; D not resolved. This CDR3 is built from 14 residues. The V end was cut by 5 bases, the J end by 1 base, with 8 bases between. The germline V gene has CDR1 SEHNR and CDR2 FQNEAQ (reference sequence). The CDR3 region is CASSSTETNEKLFF. The CDR3 nucleotides are TGTGCCAGCAGCAGCACAGAAACTAATGAAAAACTGTTTTTT.